This is a list of T cell receptor beta chains from one sample in a study of control samples from healthy donors and cancer patients. The method was immunoSEQ multiplex PCR; TCRdb's version includes in-frame clones alone and lacks a portion of them. Of tens of thousands of clones listed, less than 85% were seen once; the top ten hold about 38%. The source material was PBMCs. These receptor sequences come from a man between 65 and 85 years old with lung cancer. Both conserved end residues are part of each CDR3. The order of the fields is CDR3 protein, V gene, J gene.

CDR3: CASSLEGRLAGIGETQYF
V: TRBV7-2
J: TRBJ2-5

CDR3: CASSRNFYNEQFF
V: TRBV19
J: TRBJ2-1

CDR3: CASSQEDRVGYSNQPQHF
V: TRBV3-1/TRBV3-2
J: TRBJ1-5

CDR3: CASSPARTSGSYEQYF
V: TRBV18
J: TRBJ2-7

CDR3: CASSPPEGKTGDGQPQHF
V: TRBV21-1
J: TRBJ1-5

CDR3: CASSTTGSQGGYTF
V: TRBV5-1
J: TRBJ1-2

CDR3: CASSGSSYEQYF
V: TRBV27
J: TRBJ2-7

CDR3: CASSELSTGLNGYTF
V: TRBV25-1
J: TRBJ1-2

CDR3: CASSITGIAYNEQFF
V: TRBV19
J: TRBJ2-1

CDR3: CASSITGSGNQPQHF
V: TRBV3-1/TRBV3-2
J: TRBJ1-5

CDR3: CATRSGFAGELFF
V: TRBV24-1
J: TRBJ2-2

CDR3: CASSLRLISGNTIYF
V: TRBV5-6
J: TRBJ1-3

CDR3: CASSSGLAGGREQFF
V: TRBV7-7
J: TRBJ2-1

CDR3: CSASPLNEQFF
V: TRBV20-1
J: TRBJ2-1

CDR3: CASSLTPGTGREKLFF
V: TRBV5-6
J: TRBJ1-4

CDR3: CASSPEGSSPLYPEQFF
V: TRBV5-1
J: TRBJ2-1

CDR3: CASSQDVAGGTDTQYF
V: TRBV4-2
J: TRBJ2-3

CDR3: CASSQVGTGRDEKLFF
V: TRBV14
J: TRBJ1-4

CDR3: CASSLKTGTTDIAKNIQYF
V: TRBV3-1/TRBV3-2
J: TRBJ2-4

CDR3: CASSPEDRGQPQHF
V: TRBV18
J: TRBJ1-5

CDR3: CASSPGHGTDTQYF
V: TRBV5-1
J: TRBJ2-3

CDR3: CASSQEAASTDTQYF
V: TRBV4-2
J: TRBJ2-3

CDR3: CASSLGGRTEQYF
V: TRBV7-8
J: TRBJ2-7

CDR3: CASSLDLPDTQYF
V: TRBV11-2
J: TRBJ2-3

CDR3: CASSLALTNGHDTQYF
V: TRBV7-8
J: TRBJ2-3

CDR3: CAWSKGQGGNIQYF
V: TRBV30
J: TRBJ2-4

CDR3: CASKGGSSYNSPLHF
V: TRBV10-3
J: TRBJ1-6

CDR3: CAWTKGDRGNQPQHF
V: TRBV30
J: TRBJ1-5

CDR3: CASSVVVVGRTEAFF
V: TRBV9
J: TRBJ1-1

CDR3: CAWSVGGSSGKLFF
V: TRBV30
J: TRBJ1-4

CDR3: CASSYGQSSGNTIYF
V: TRBV6-5
J: TRBJ1-3

CDR3: CASSDRGQSTGELFF
V: TRBV9
J: TRBJ2-2

CDR3: CASSYGAGSNQPQHF
V: TRBV6-5
J: TRBJ1-5

CDR3: CASSLAPLTGELFF
V: TRBV7-9
J: TRBJ2-2

CDR3: CASSLGDKIGYTF
V: TRBV11-2
J: TRBJ1-2

CDR3: CATSRPGLAGSSYNEQFF
V: TRBV15
J: TRBJ2-1

CDR3: CASSPPGIGGREAFF
V: TRBV18
J: TRBJ1-1

CDR3: CATSDNGGGQTQYF
V: TRBV24-1
J: TRBJ2-5

CDR3: CASTSGGFTDTQYF
V: TRBV5-1
J: TRBJ2-3

CDR3: CASSRQGEETQYF
V: TRBV5-1
J: TRBJ2-5

CDR3: CASSEKPRGLTNEKLFF
V: TRBV25-1
J: TRBJ1-4

CDR3: CASSRLGQRNTIYF
V: TRBV19
J: TRBJ1-3

CDR3: CASRIQASADTQYF
V: TRBV2
J: TRBJ2-3

CDR3: CASSLGQGAAYEQYF
V: TRBV5-1
J: TRBJ2-7

CDR3: CASSQEGGTGPNTQYF
V: TRBV4-3
J: TRBJ2-3

CDR3: CASSLRGSGSYEQYF
V: TRBV5-5
J: TRBJ2-7

CDR3: CSASETGVGYTF
V: TRBV20-1
J: TRBJ1-2

CDR3: CASSFGVGAEQYF
V: TRBV5-6
J: TRBJ2-7

CDR3: CATGRGSNEQYF
V: TRBV6-5
J: TRBJ2-7

CDR3: CASSLGRGSGANVLTF
V: TRBV11-3
J: TRBJ2-6

CDR3: CSASRRSGNTIYF
V: TRBV20-1
J: TRBJ1-3

CDR3: CASSLRARGYGYTF
V: TRBV27
J: TRBJ1-2

CDR3: CASSELAGGQETQYF
V: TRBV25-1
J: TRBJ2-5

CDR3: CAWNRGRLTGELFF
V: TRBV30
J: TRBJ2-2

CDR3: CASSSRQGAFEQYF
V: TRBV5-1
J: TRBJ2-7